The source of this T cell receptor (beta chain) is a study of T-cell memory formation after mild COVID-19. The wider study: Clustering of TCRs was largely donor specific. Study conclusions and caveats: For contracting clones, CD4+ ones sat mainly in CM and EM, CD8+ in EMRA.

A single count supports this clonotype. Antigen unknown. Constant-segment primers served in 5'RACE that generated TCR alpha and TCR beta cDNA libraries bearing sample barcodes and UMIs. TCRdb called the 5' RACE reads again in MiXCR, with one record for every CDR3 protein. The top ten clones hold approximately 8.4% of a sample with 500,000 to 650,000 distinct CDR3 sequences, less than 25% of them seen once. This CDR3 spans 15 amino acids. V lost 3 bases and J 4 bases, leaving 16 bases between the germline ends. This clonotype originated in an adult woman who had mild COVID-19 (a few samples of this study predate the infection). Cell type and time point are not known. V gene TRBV12-3 or TRBV12-4 combines with J gene TRBJ2-7; possible D gene TRBD2, 6 bases. Sequenced sample: PBMCs or a T cell subset sorted from them (not recorded which). CDR3 coding DNA: TGTGCCAGCAGTTTGTGGGGTGGCGGGGCGTACGAGCAGTACTTC. Translation gives CASSLWGGGAYEQYF.